This TCR beta chain was observed in a study of T cell responses to AZD1222 COVID-19 vaccine. Germline CDR1 SGHRS, CDR2 YFSETQ. Trimming cost V 4 bases and J 14 bases, with 22 bases left between them. The CDR3 sequence is 14 residues long. Comments on this clone: Its cognate antigen is unknown.

Sequenced by immunoSEQ multiplex PCR; TCRdb stores in-frame clones only, minus some. Here the sample spans around 160,000 clones, 88% being singletons. The study's findings and limits: Of the AZD1222 recipients, only five to seven were seropositive at baseline. Donors were chiefly white British, with a greater number of females, and clonal diversity was perhaps underestimated.

The V gene is TRBV5-1, the J gene TRBJ2-1; tentatively, D is TRBD1 (5 bases). Source: peripheral blood, taken on day 0 of AZD1222 vaccination. This clonotype originated in an adult in good health. The CDR3, as DNA: TGCGCCAGCAGCCTGTACCCCATGGACCTGGACAAGTTCTTC. Its translation is CASSLYPMDLDKFF.